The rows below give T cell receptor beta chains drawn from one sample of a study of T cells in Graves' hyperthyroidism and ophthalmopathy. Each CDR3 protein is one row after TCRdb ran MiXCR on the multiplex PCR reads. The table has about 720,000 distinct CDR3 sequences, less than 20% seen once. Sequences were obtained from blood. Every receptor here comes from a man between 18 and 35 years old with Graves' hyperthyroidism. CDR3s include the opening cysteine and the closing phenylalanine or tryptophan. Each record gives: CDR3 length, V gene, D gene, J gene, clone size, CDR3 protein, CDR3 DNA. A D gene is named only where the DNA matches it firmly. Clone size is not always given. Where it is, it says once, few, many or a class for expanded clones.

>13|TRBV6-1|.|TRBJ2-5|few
CASTGTVQETQYF
TGTGCCAGCACCGGGACTGTACAAGAGACCCAGTACTTC
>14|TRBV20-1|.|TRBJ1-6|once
CSARDRSGNSPLHF
TGCAGTGCTAGAGATAGGTCAGGAAATTCACCCCTCCACTTT
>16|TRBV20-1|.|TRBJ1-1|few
CSATPHRLVKNTEAFF
TGCAGTGCTACACCCCACAGATTGGTGAAGAACACTGAAGCTTTCTTT
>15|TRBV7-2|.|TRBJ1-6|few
CASSLGGRMGSPLHF
TGTGCCAGCAGCTTAGGGGGAAGAATGGGTTCACCCCTCCACTTT
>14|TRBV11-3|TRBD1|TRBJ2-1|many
CASSLGGTGTSQFF
TGTGCCAGCAGCTTAGGCGGGACAGGGACTTCGCAGTTCTTC
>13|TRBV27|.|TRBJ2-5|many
CASKARNQETQYF
TGTGCCAGCAAGGCCCGGAACCAAGAGACCCAGTACTTC
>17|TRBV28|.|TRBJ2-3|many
CASSLDFDPNPADTQYF
TGTGCCAGCAGTCTAGACTTCGACCCCAACCCCGCAGATACGCAGTATTTT
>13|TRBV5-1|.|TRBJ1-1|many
CASSLVTNTEAFF
TGCGCCAGCAGCTTGGTCACGAACACTGAAGCTTTCTTT
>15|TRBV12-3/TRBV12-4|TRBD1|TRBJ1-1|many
CASSLGGTGHTEAFF
TGTGCCAGCAGTTTAGGAGGGACAGGGCACACTGAAGCTTTCTTT
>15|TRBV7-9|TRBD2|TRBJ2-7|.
CASSWAGGGEYEQYF
TGTGCCAGCAGCTGGGCGGGGGGCGGCGAGTACGAGCAGTACTTC
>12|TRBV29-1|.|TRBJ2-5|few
CSVDSGGETQYF
TGCAGCGTGGATTCTGGGGGTGAGACCCAGTACTTC
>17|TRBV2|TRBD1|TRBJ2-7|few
CASRGPLQGPLSYEQYF
TGTGCCAGCAGGGGCCCCTTACAGGGGCCCCTCTCCTACGAGCAGTACTTC
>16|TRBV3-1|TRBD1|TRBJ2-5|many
CASSQGDRNLQETQYF
TGTGCCAGCAGCCAGGGGGACAGGAACTTACAAGAGACCCAGTACTTC
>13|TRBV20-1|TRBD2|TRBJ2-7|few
CSYRTSGAYEQYF
TGCAGTTACCGAACTAGCGGAGCCTACGAGCAGTACTTC
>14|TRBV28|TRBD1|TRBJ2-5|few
CASRTHGTGPTRYF
TGTGCCAGCAGGACCCATGGGACAGGGCCGACCCGGTACTTC
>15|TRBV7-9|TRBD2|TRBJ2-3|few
CASSRLAGSSDTQYF
TGTGCCAGCAGCCGTCTAGCGGGGAGTTCAGATACGCAGTATTTT
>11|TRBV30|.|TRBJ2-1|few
CAWRHRDEQFF
TGTGCCTGGAGGCACAGGGATGAGCAGTTCTTC
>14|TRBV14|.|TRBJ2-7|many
CASSQAQGSYEQYF
TGTGCCAGCAGCCAAGCACAGGGTTCCTACGAGCAGTACTTC